This T cell receptor (beta chain) was recorded in a study of beta chain features in type 1 diabetes. Notes on the study in general: Whether TCRB rearrangement is influenced by HLA type was left unresolved in this analysis.

Germline CDR1 is SEHNR and CDR2 is FQNEAQ (reference sequence). The V gene end was trimmed by 5 bases and the J gene end by 0 bases; junction bases not matched to a gene: 9. The CDR3 loop spans 18 amino acids. The isolated RNA, all of it, was reverse transcribed, so expressed TCRB transcripts were what got sequenced. The data were produced by immunoSEQ multiplex PCR, yet TCRdb's version contains in-frame clones alone and is incomplete. Among about 360,000 clones listed, 10% to 15% were seen once. Remarks on this clone: Its antigen is not identified.

Sorting with CD45RO/CCR7/CD25/CD127/CD95/CD27 yielded naive, central memory, regulatory and stem-like memory CD4+ cells. Input material: naive CD4+ T cells from blood. This sequence was found in a man between 18 and 29 years old in good health. This chain joins TRBV7-9 and TRBJ2-1; 11 bases match TRBD2. The CDR3 loop reads CASSVFKGLAASYNEQFF. CDR3 in DNA: TGTGCCAGCAGCGTATTTAAGGGACTAGCGGCCTCCTACAATGAGCAGTTCTTC. Filled out from reference TRBV7-9 and TRBJ2-1, the complete variable domain reads DTGVSQNPRHKITKRGQNVTFRCDPISEHNRLYWYRQTLGQGPEFLTYFQNEAQLEKSRLLSDRFSAERPKGSFSTLEIQRTEQGDSAMYLCASSVFKGLAASYNEQFFGPGTRLTVL.